These 24 T cell receptor beta chains came from one sample sequenced in a study of blood T cells in healthy people across ages. Alongside a J-beta primer mix, a sample-barcoded 5' primer served in a second PCR lasting about 7 to 12 cycles. One entry per CDR3 protein, called by TCRdb with MiXCR from the 5' RACE reads. Of 540,000 or so distinct CDR3 sequences listed, roughly 48% are singletons. The specimen was blood. These TCRs come from a man older than 75 in good health.

The chain uses TRBV5-1 and TRBJ1-6; perhaps TRBD1 as D (6 bases). Trimming removed 4 bases at V and 5 bases at J, with 10 bases between. Germline V gene lookup returns CDR1 SGHRS and CDR2 YFSETQ. CDR3 size: 14 residues. The CDR3 DNA reads as TGCGCCAGCAGCGTCAGGGGAGATAATTCACCCCTCCACTTT. This encodes CASSVRGDNSPLHF.

V gene TRBV9 combines with J gene TRBJ2-3; 8 positions agree with TRBD1. The germline V gene has CDR1 SGDLS and CDR2 YYNGEE. The CDR3 is made up of 14 amino acids. J lost 4 bases, V lost 4 bases, and 5 bases had no gene match. The CDR3 protein is CASSSRTGPDTQYF. The CDR3 region has the DNA TGTGCCAGCAGCTCCCGGACAGGGCCAGATACGCAGTATTTT.

This clonotype was recorded many times. J is TRBJ2-4 and V is TRBV29-1; D gene ambiguous. Per germline, CDR1 SQVTM and CDR2 ANQGSEA. Between the trimmed V and J ends, which lost 5 bases and 0 bases, there was a span of 20 bases. CDR3 length equals 17 residues. The CDR3 region is CSVISGRPGLAKNIQYF. CDR3 nucleotide sequence: TGCAGCGTTATTTCCGGCCGCCCAGGATTAGCCAAAAACATTCAGTACTTC.

The rearrangement uses TRBV6-6 and TRBJ2-2; TRBD1 matches at 8 bases. CDR3 length: 17 amino acids. V dropped 0 bases and J dropped 0; count of bases not matched to a gene: 3. The germline V gene encodes CDR1 MNHNY and CDR2 SVGAGI (reference sequence). CDR3 residues: CASSYSGTGANTGELFF. The CDR3 DNA follows: TGTGCCAGCAGTTACTCTGGGACAGGCGCGAACACCGGGGAGCTGTTTTTT.

This chain uses TRBV11-2 with TRBJ2-5, with D unclear. CDR1 SGHAT and CDR2 FQNNGV come from the germline V gene. Trimming left V 0 bases short and J 11 bases short, with 10 bases between. The CDR3 runs to 12 residues. This CDR3 reads CASSLEGLAQYF. The CDR3 DNA sequence: TGTGCCAGCAGCTTAGAGGGGTTAGCACAGTACTTC.

This clonotype was detected a few times. V usage is TRBV7-2 and J usage is TRBJ2-1; 11 bases are shared with TRBD2. Germline-derived CDR1 and CDR2 are SGHTA and FQGNSA. Trimming removed 4 bases from V and 9 bases from J; junction bases left unmatched: 8. This CDR3 contains 15 residues. For the CDR3, the DNA is TGTGCCAGCAGCTCCCAGGGACTAGCGGTGGCTGAGCAGTTCTTC. It translates to CASSSQGLAVAEQFF. Full variable domain (missing parts from reference TRBV7-2 and TRBJ2-1): GAGVSQSPSNKVTEKGKDVELRCDPISGHTALYWYRQSLGQGLEFLIYFQGNSAPDKSGLPSDRFSAERTGGSVSTLTIQRTQQEDSAVYLCASSSQGLAVAEQFFGPGTRLTVL.

This chain connects TRBV24-1 to TRBJ2-3, with 10 bases matching TRBD2. This CDR3 has 15 amino acids. V dropped 1 base and J dropped 7; count of bases not matched to a gene: 4. From germline, CDR1 is KGHDR and CDR2 SFDVKD. CDR3 in DNA: TGTGCCACCAGTGATTTCGGACTAGCGGTTAATACGCAGTATTTT. Protein sequence: CATSDFGLAVNTQYF.

The sample holds a few counts of this clonotype. This sequence joins TRBV20-1 and TRBJ2-7; D is unclear. This CDR3 region has 13 residues. V was cut by 2 bases and J by 2 bases, with 10 bases left in between. Germline values: CDR1 DFQATT, CDR2 SNEGSKA (reference sequence). CDR3 in amino acids: CSARSPPTYEQYF. As DNA, the CDR3 is TGCAGTGCTAGATCTCCACCTACCTACGAGCAGTACTTC.

The rearrangement joins TRBV5-1 to TRBJ1-4; D call uncertain. Between the trimmed V and J ends, which lost 3 bases and 3 bases, there was a span of 9 bases. The CDR3 spans 14 residues. Per germline, CDR1 SGHRS and CDR2 YFSETQ. The CDR3 DNA sequence: TGCGCCAGCAGCTCCGGCCGGGCTAATGAAAAACTGTTTTTT. It codes for CASSSGRANEKLFF.

This clonotype was counted only a few times. The CDR3 nucleotides are TGCAGTGCTAGTCGGACTAGGGGAGGAGAGACCCAGTACTTC. It encodes CSASRTRGGETQYF. The chain employs TRBV20-1 and TRBJ2-5; TRBD2 aligns across 7 bases. The V and J ends lost 3 bases and 4 bases, in that order; junction bases with no gene match: 8. Germline-derived CDR1 and CDR2 are DFQATT and SNEGSKA (reference sequence). This CDR3 region has 14 residues.

The rearrangement uses TRBV20-1 and TRBJ2-3, with no clear D. V dropped 0 bases and J dropped 3 bases, with 10 bases sitting between them. Germline V gives CDR1 DFQATT, CDR2 SNEGSKA (reference sequence). The CDR3 loop spans 14 amino acids. CDR3: CSARDVVITDTQYF. The CDR3, as DNA: TGCAGTGCTAGAGATGTAGTGATTACAGATACGCAGTATTTT.

This clonotype was detected only a few times. The chain links TRBV5-5 to TRBJ1-2, with TRBD1 as a possible D gene (6 bases). Between the trimmed V and J ends, which lost 4 bases and 4 bases, there was a span of 14 bases. The CDR3 is 14 amino acids. Germline V gives CDR1 SGHKS, CDR2 YYEKEE (reference sequence). CDR3 sequence reads: CASSPRQDSYGYTF. The CDR3 DNA sequence: TGTGCCAGCAGCCCTCGACAGGATTCCTATGGCTACACCTTC.

This clonotype came up a few times. The chain combines TRBV12-3 or TRBV12-4 with TRBJ1-5; possibly TRBD1 for D (5 bases). Trimming took off 5 bases at V and 4 bases at J, with 15 bases between the two ends. The CDR3 covers 15 residues. CDR3 protein: CASSPRGLTNQPQHF. The CDR3 DNA reads as TGTGCCAGCAGTCCCCGGGGACTTACAAATCAGCCCCAGCATTTT.

The chain couples TRBV25-1 to TRBJ2-7; 8 nucleotides align to TRBD1. V was clipped by 2 bases and J by 5 bases; unmatched bases: 14. The CDR3 has 17 amino acids. Germline V gives CDR1 MGHDK, CDR2 SYGVNS. The chain's CDR3 is CASSEAGLWDRTHEQYF. CDR3 coding DNA: TGTGCCAGCAGTGAAGCGGGCTTGTGGGACAGGACCCACGAGCAGTACTTC.

This clonotype was counted a few times. In DNA form, the CDR3 reads TGTGCCAGCAGACAGATACTAGCCAAAAACATTCAGTACTTC. Its translation is CASRQILAKNIQYF. The chain joins TRBV27 to TRBJ2-4; no definite D call. Germline CDR1 and CDR2: MNHEY and SMNVEV (reference sequence). Trimming cost V 6 bases and J 0 bases, with 9 bases left between them. The CDR3 totals 14 residues.

The sample holds many counts of this clonotype. The chain is built from TRBV20-1 and TRBJ2-7, with a possible D match to TRBD1 (5 bases). V was shortened by 3 bases and J by 5 bases, with 14 bases between the two germline ends. Germline V lookup: CDR1 DFQATT, CDR2 SNEGSKA (reference sequence). This CDR3 contains 13 residues. CDR3 in DNA: TGCAGTGCTAGTCCCACGGCAGGGAACGAGCAGTACTTC. As protein: CSASPTAGNEQYF.

The chain joins TRBV20-1 to TRBJ2-1; no definite D call. V lost 4 bases to trimming and J lost 0 bases, with 16 bases between them. Per the germline V gene, CDR1 is DFQATT and CDR2 is SNEGSKA (reference sequence). CDR3 size: 16 residues. The CDR3 is CSATPWSAGSYNEQFF. In DNA, the CDR3 is TGCAGTGCTACCCCGTGGTCCGCCGGCTCCTACAATGAGCAGTTCTTC.

A few counts support this clonotype. The CDR3 here is CASSFTGSYGYTF. CDR3 nucleotides: TGTGCCAGCAGTTTTACGGGGAGCTATGGCTACACCTTC. The gene calls are TRBV27 and TRBJ1-2; D is undetermined. Trimming shortened V by 3 bases and J by 4 bases, and 9 bases separated the two germline ends. Germline V gene lookup returns CDR1 MNHEY and CDR2 SMNVEV (reference sequence). This CDR3 spans 13 amino acids.

On this clonotype: One end of the junction is discordant with germline, which a read error may explain. V is TRBV5-1 and J is TRBJ2-3; D call uncertain. CDR1 is SGHRS, CDR2 YFSETQ, per germline. The CDR3 runs to 13 residues. DNA of the CDR3: TGCGCCAGCAACTTGGTGGGCTCAGATACGCAGTATTTT. Its protein is CASNLVGSDTQYF.

The J gene is TRBJ2-2, the V gene TRBV15; a possible D gene is TRBD2 (5 bases). The CDR3 spans 13 residues. V was cut by 8 bases and J by 2 bases, with 9 bases left in between. Germline V CDR1 and CDR2: LNHNV, YYDKDF (reference sequence). The CDR3, as DNA: TGTGCCACCCGGACTGTTAACACCGGGGAGCTGTTTTTT. This translates into CATRTVNTGELFF.

The chain recombines TRBV7-9 with TRBJ2-1, with 10 bases that match TRBD2. The CDR3 runs to 15 residues. The V gene's germline CDR1 is SEHNR and CDR2 FQNEAQ (reference sequence). V lost 5 bases, J lost 8 bases, and 9 bases stayed unmatched. The CDR3 region is CASSVLAGGSDEQFF. As DNA, the CDR3 is TGTGCCAGCAGCGTTTTAGCGGGGGGCAGCGATGAGCAGTTCTTC.

At least ten counts were recorded for this clonotype. This may come from a read error, since a much larger clone is one base off. V is TRBV6-5 and J is TRBJ2-5; the D is unclear. The V gene's germline CDR1 is MNHEY and CDR2 SVGAGI. The V gene lost 6 bases and the J gene lost 11 bases, with 13 bases spanning the gap. The CDR3 contains 11 residues. CDR3 DNA sequence: TGTGCCAGCAGCCGATACAATGAGCAGTACTTC. It codes for CASSRYNEQYF.

This chain joins TRBV4-2 and TRBJ2-7; 8 positions agree with TRBD2. Germline V lookup: CDR1 LGHNA, CDR2 YNFKEQ. Losses at the gene ends were 0 bases for V and 1 base for J; bases not matched to a gene: 5. The CDR3 runs 16 residues. The DNA of the CDR3 is TGTGCCAGCAGCCAAGATCTAACGGGAGGGTCCTACGAGCAGTACTTC. It encodes CASSQDLTGGSYEQYF.

The table lists this clonotype with a few counts. The rearrangement links TRBV20-1 to TRBJ2-1; the match to TRBD2 covers 9 bases. The CDR3 extends over 18 amino acids. The germline V gene encodes CDR1 DFQATT and CDR2 SNEGSKA (reference sequence). V was pared by 1 base and J by 1 base, with 11 bases of the junction left unmatched. The CDR3 DNA sequence: TGCAGTGCTAGAGGGGCAGCGGGGGGAGCCCGATCCTACAATGAGCAGTTCTTC. Its protein product is CSARGAAGGARSYNEQFF.